Listed below are T cell receptor beta chains from one sample, sequenced in a study of T cells in Graves' hyperthyroidism and ophthalmopathy. One entry per CDR3 protein results from TCRdb running MiXCR on the multiplex PCR reads. The sample has 360,000 or so distinct CDR3 sequences; about 16% are singletons. Material: blood. Receptors originate from a woman aged 55-69 years with Graves' ophthalmopathy. Both conserved end residues are part of each CDR3. Fields, in order: CDR3 DNA, CDR3 protein, clone size, V gene, D gene, CDR3 length, J gene. A D gene is named only where the DNA matches it firmly. Expanded clones are given a class, and other clones once, few, many or no size at all.

TGTGCCAGCAGTTCCGGGACAGGGAATCAGCCCCAGCATTTT | CASSSGTGNQPQHF | many | TRBV28 | TRBD1 | 14 | TRBJ1-5
TGTGCCAGCAATTCGCGGCAAGATACGCAGTATTTT | CASNSRQDTQYF | few | TRBV28 | NA | 12 | TRBJ2-3
TGCAGTGCTAGACCTACAGGGGGCGAGGAGACCCAGTACTTC | CSARPTGGEETQYF | NA | TRBV20-1 | TRBD1 | 14 | TRBJ2-5
TGTGCCAGCAGCCAGCGGATCCTCCAAGAGACCCAGTACTTC | CASSQRILQETQYF | NA | TRBV13 | NA | 14 | TRBJ2-5
TGTGCCAGCAGAAGAGAGAAAGGGTTGGGTTTCTACGAGCAGTACTTC | CASRREKGLGFYEQYF | NA | TRBV2 | NA | 16 | TRBJ2-7
TGTGCCAGCAGCTTAGAGTCAGTCGTAAACTATGGCTACACCTTC | CASSLESVVNYGYTF | NA | TRBV7-8 | NA | 15 | TRBJ1-2
TGCGCCAGCAGCGACGGGACAGGGGAGGCCTCCTACAATGAGCAGTTCTTC | CASSDGTGEASYNEQFF | many | TRBV5-1 | TRBD1 | 17 | TRBJ2-1
TGTGCCAGCCGGGACAGGGGCGTCTCTGGGGCCAACGTCCCGACTTTC | CASRDRGVSGANVPTF | NA | TRBV7-3 | TRBD1 | 16 | TRBJ2-6
TGTGCCACCAGCAGAGAACCAGGACTACCGGGCAATGAGCAGTTCTTC | CATSREPGLPGNEQFF | NA | TRBV15 | NA | 16 | TRBJ2-1
TGCAGTGGGAGGGCGGGCGGAGAGACCCAGTACTTC | CSGRAGGETQYF | many | TRBV20-1 | NA | 12 | TRBJ2-5
TGCGCCAGCAGCTTTTTAGCGGGAGGCAATGAGCAGTTCTTC | CASSFLAGGNEQFF | many | TRBV5-1 | TRBD2 | 14 | TRBJ2-1
TGTGCCAGCAGCTTAGCGGGAACGGACACCATATATTTT | CASSLAGTDTIYF | many | TRBV7-9 | NA | 13 | TRBJ1-3
TGTGCCAGCAGCTTAACGCGGGAGAGAGATACGCAGTATTTT | CASSLTRERDTQYF | few | TRBV7-9 | TRBD2 | 14 | TRBJ2-3
TGTGCCAGCAGCCAAGACAGAGGACACACCTACGAGCAGTACTTC | CASSQDRGHTYEQYF | NA | TRBV4-1 | NA | 15 | TRBJ2-7
TGTGCCTGGGGGATCCGAGACGGACGGAGAAACACTGAAGCTTTCTTT | CAWGIRDGRRNTEAFF | many | TRBV30 | NA | 16 | TRBJ1-1
TGCGCCAGCAGCTTGGGGGACAGGGTAAGCTCCTACGAGCAGTACTTC | CASSLGDRVSSYEQYF | few | TRBV5-1 | TRBD1 | 16 | TRBJ2-7
TGCGCCAGCAGCTTAACTAGCGGGAGGGGCAAAAACATTCAGTACTTC | CASSLTSGRGKNIQYF | many | TRBV5-1 | TRBD2 | 16 | TRBJ2-4
TGTGCCAGCAGCCGGACAGGGGGCAGACCTGAAGCTTTCTTT | CASSRTGGRPEAFF | many | TRBV11-2 | TRBD1 | 14 | TRBJ1-1
TGTGCCAGCAGTCCACCGGGACTAGCGGGAGATACGCAGTATTTT | CASSPPGLAGDTQYF | NA | TRBV12-3/TRBV12-4 | TRBD2 | 15 | TRBJ2-3
TGTGCCAGCAGTCGACAGGGGGCCGGCACCGGGGAGCTGTTTTTT | CASSRQGAGTGELFF | many | TRBV12-3/TRBV12-4 | TRBD1 | 15 | TRBJ2-2
TGTGCCAGTAGTATACGTAAGCTTTGGGACAGGGGGGACGAGCAGTACTTC | CASSIRKLWDRGDEQYF | many | TRBV19 | TRBD1 | 17 | TRBJ2-7
TGTGCCAGCAGTGAAGCGCTGGGGCTCCGGGGGAGCCACGGGCAGTACTTC | CASSEALGLRGSHGQYF | NA | TRBV2 | NA | 17 | TRBJ2-7
TGTGCCAGCAGTTTGACGTCTACCAGACTCTACGAGCAGTACTTC | CASSLTSTRLYEQYF | many | TRBV28 | NA | 15 | TRBJ2-7